The clone carrying this TCR beta chain was seen only a few times. No antigen is known for it. Per the germline V gene, CDR1 is MNHNY and CDR2 is SVGAGI (reference sequence). This CDR3 spans 13 amino acids. V lost 5 bases to trimming and J lost 8 bases; unmatched junction nucleotides: 3. The sample is drawn from a study of molecular identifiers for immune sequencing clone quantification. Findings and limits, study-wide: Highly expanded clones may be undercounted when identical TCR molecules share barcodes. Spiked Jurkat TCR RNA originating from one cell could reportedly be identified amid about a million naive cells.

Using a CD8+CD4-CCR7+CD45RA+ phenotype, naive CD8 T cells were sorted. Previously reported methods and listed TCR primers produced the bulk TCR libraries. In TCRdb, the PCR reads were re-called with MiXCR into one record per CDR3 protein. The sample gives 30,000 to 40,000 distinct CDR3 sequences, about 19% of which show up once; under 1.3% is in the top ten. The sample consisted of naive CD8+ T cells from blood, with Jurkat cell RNA spiked in. Subset meaning: FACS-sorted CD8+CD4-CCR7+CD45RA+ naive T cells. The chain couples TRBV6-6 to TRBJ1-1; 12 bases agree with TRBD1. This clonotype was obtained from a human donor in good health. Some libraries in this study had Jurkat cell RNA spiked in. CDR3 protein: CASSGDRGLEAFF. CDR3 nucleotide sequence: TGTGCCAGCAGTGGGGACAGGGGGCTAGAAGCTTTCTTT.